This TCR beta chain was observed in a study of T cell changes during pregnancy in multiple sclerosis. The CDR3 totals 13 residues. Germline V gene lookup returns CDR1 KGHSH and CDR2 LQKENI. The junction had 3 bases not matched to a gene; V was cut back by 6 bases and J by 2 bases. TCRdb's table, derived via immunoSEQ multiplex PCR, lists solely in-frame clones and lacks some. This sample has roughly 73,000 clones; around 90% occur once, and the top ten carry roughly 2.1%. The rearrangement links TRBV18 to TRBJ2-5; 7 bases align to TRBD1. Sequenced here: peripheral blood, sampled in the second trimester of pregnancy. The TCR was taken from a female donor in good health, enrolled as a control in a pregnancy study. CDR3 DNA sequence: TGTGCCAGCTCCCTGGGACAGCAAGAGACCCAGTACTTC. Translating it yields CASSLGQQETQYF.